This T cell receptor beta chain is drawn from a study of T cell responses to AZD1222 COVID-19 vaccine. The study, taken as a whole, reports: Baseline seropositivity occurred in only a handful of AZD1222 recipients. Dominant at 160-218 and 743-854, vaccine-associated CD4 TCRs also spanned spike.

Turning to this clone: Antigen specificity is unknown.

The V end was cut by 6 bases, the J end by 4 bases, with 18 bases between. The germline gives CDR1 MNHEY, CDR2 SVGAGI. The CDR3 runs to 15 residues. Method: immunoSEQ multiplex PCR; TCRdb's copy keeps in-frame clones and lacks some. The profile shows some 150,000 clones, approximately 86% of them singletons. The starting material was peripheral blood, obtained after recovery from COVID-19. The chain combines TRBV6-5 with TRBJ1-1; tentative D call: TRBD1 (6 bases). The TCR sequence derives from an adult who had recovered from COVID-19. The CDR3 sequence is CASRDGRGEATEAFF. CDR3 sequence (DNA): TGTGCCAGCAGAGATGGCAGGGGAGAAGCCACTGAAGCTTTCTTT.